Shown below are 27 T cell receptor beta chains from a single sample sequenced in a study of CD8 T cells in Susac syndrome. Random hexamers served to reverse transcribe roughly 0.45 to 1 ug RNA. TCRdb called the immunoSEQ multiplex PCR reads again in MiXCR, with one record for every CDR3 protein. The sample lists 150,000 to 200,000 distinct CDR3 sequences; around 94% were seen once. Sample: CD4+ T cells from PBMCs. These receptors were obtained from a human donor with multiple sclerosis.

The chain is built from TRBV3-1 and TRBJ1-2, with 7 nucleotides matching TRBD1. The CDR3 is 13 residues long. V was clipped by 5 bases and J by 8 bases; unmatched bases: 8. Per the germline V gene, CDR1 is LGHDT and CDR2 is YNNKEL (reference sequence). The CDR3 region has the DNA TGTGCCAGCAGCGATTGGACAGGAGGAGGCTACACCTTC. Encoded protein: CASSDWTGGGYTF.

The chain uses TRBV15 and TRBJ1-1, with D perhaps TRBD1 (5 bases). CDR3 size: 16 residues. Trimming took off 1 base at V and 4 bases at J, with 16 bases between the two ends. The V gene's germline CDR1 is LNHNV and CDR2 YYDKDF (reference sequence). Here the CDR3 DNA reads TGTGCCACCAGCAGAGCAACCGGGACCCCGGGCACTGAAGCTTTCTTT. This translates into CATSRATGTPGTEAFF.

The gene calls are TRBV20-1 and TRBJ2-7; the D gene is possibly TRBD1 (5 bases). CDR3 size: 15 residues. CDR1 and CDR2 from the germline V gene are DFQATT and SNEGSKA (reference sequence). The ends were cut back, 2 bases at V and 0 bases at J, with 14 bases in the middle. The CDR3 region has the DNA TGCAGTGCTAGACCTCGACAGTGGAGCTCCTACGAGCAGTACTTC. It encodes CSARPRQWSSYEQYF.

This rearrangement joins TRBV3-1 to TRBJ1-5; 7 bases agree with TRBD1. Germline CDR1 and CDR2: LGHDT and YNNKEL (reference sequence). The trim removed 3 bases at V and 6 bases at J, leaving 5 bases unmatched. CDR3 length equals 14 residues. The CDR3 protein is CASSQRQGGQPQHF. DNA of the CDR3: TGTGCCAGCAGCCAGAGACAGGGAGGTCAGCCCCAGCATTTT. Supplemented by reference TRBV3-1 and TRBJ1-5, the full variable domain reads DTAVSQTPKYLVTQMGNDKSIKCEQNLGHDTMYWYKQDSKKFLKIMFSYNNKELIINETVPNRFSPKSPDKAHLNLHINSLELGDSAVYFCASSQRQGGQPQHFGDGTRLSIL.

The V and J genes are TRBV28 and TRBJ2-3; D gene ambiguous. The length of the CDR3 is 16 residues. V lost 7 bases and J lost 1, with 18 bases in between. Looked up from germline, CDR1 is MDHEN and CDR2 is SYDVKM. The CDR3 DNA sequence: TGTGCCAGCACCCGTCGACGACTCTGGGGCACAGATACGCAGTATTTT. Protein: CASTRRRLWGTDTQYF.

The V and J genes are TRBV15 and TRBJ2-5, with D possibly TRBD2 on 5 matching bases. V lost 0 bases and J 5 bases, leaving 16 bases between the germline ends. CDR3 size: 16 residues. Looked up from germline, CDR1 is LNHNV and CDR2 is YYDKDF (reference sequence). CDR3 nucleotide sequence: TGTGCCACCAGCAGAGACGAGGGAGAGGGTAGGGAGACCCAGTACTTC. It translates to CATSRDEGEGRETQYF.

The chain carries TRBV7-6 and TRBJ2-7; 7 nucleotides align to TRBD2. The CDR3 has 14 amino acids. After removal of 1 base from V and 7 bases from J, the junction contained 7 bases not matched to a gene. The germline V gene encodes CDR1 SGHVS and CDR2 FNYEAQ. The CDR3 is CASSLESLGGEQYF. The CDR3 DNA is TGTGCCAGCAGCTTAGAGTCCCTGGGGGGGGAGCAGTACTTC. Looking up the rest from reference TRBV7-6 and TRBJ2-7 gives the full variable domain: GAGVSQSPRYKVTKRGQDVALRCDPISGHVSLYWYRQALGQGPEFLTYFNYEAQQDKSGLPNDRFSAERPEGSISTLTIQRTEQRDSAMYRCASSLESLGGEQYFGPGTRLTVT.

V and J are TRBV12-3 or TRBV12-4 and TRBJ2-5; possible D gene TRBD1, 11 bases. V was pared by 4 bases and J by 8 bases, with 23 bases between. This CDR3 has 16 residues. The CDR3 reads CASSSSTSGTGGTQYF. The CDR3 DNA reads as TGTGCCAGCAGTTCCTCCACTAGCGGGACAGGGGGAACCCAGTACTTC.

The chain combines TRBV5-6 with TRBJ2-1, with 9 bases that match TRBD1. V shed 4 bases, J shed 7 bases, and the junction held 9 bases outside the gene matches. CDR1 and CDR2 from the germline V gene are SGHDT and YYEEEE. CDR3 length equals 15 residues. CDR3 bases: TGTGCCAGCAGCAGATCCGGGACAGGGCCTAATGAGCAGTTCTTC. It translates to CASSRSGTGPNEQFF.

This rearrangement joins TRBV3-1 to TRBJ2-2; D unclear. The ends were cut back, 1 base at V and 6 bases at J, with 0 bases in the middle. This CDR3 has 11 amino acids. Per germline, CDR1 LGHDT and CDR2 YNNKEL (reference sequence). The CDR3: CASSQAGELFF. Here the CDR3 DNA reads TGTGCCAGCAGCCAAGCCGGGGAGCTGTTTTTT.

This clonotype was observed once. The CDR3 DNA reads TGTGCCACCAGCAGCCAAGATGGGTGGGGGAATACGCAGTATTTT. Its translation: CATSSQDGWGNTQYF. The chain carries TRBV15 and TRBJ2-3; D is tentatively TRBD1 or TRBD2 (5 bases each). The length of the CDR3 is 15 residues. The V gene's germline CDR1 is LNHNV and CDR2 YYDKDF (reference sequence). Trimming took 3 bases from V and 7 from J, leaving 17 bases between them.

V is TRBV27 and J is TRBJ2-7, with D possibly TRBD2 on 6 matching bases. CDR3 size: 17 residues. CDR1 and CDR2 (germline): MNHEY, SMNVEV (reference sequence). V was pared by 6 bases and J by 4 bases, with 25 bases between. In nucleotides, the CDR3 is TGTGCCAGCAGATCAAGGGGTCCCGGGACTGGGGTTTACGAGCAGTACTTC. Its translation is CASRSRGPGTGVYEQYF.

This clonotype is a singleton in its sample. V gene TRBV20-1 combines with J gene TRBJ2-1, with 9 bases identical to TRBD2. V lost 3 bases to trimming and J lost 8 bases; unmatched junction nucleotides: 8. The CDR3 spans 14 residues. CDR1 and CDR2 (germline): DFQATT, SNEGSKA (reference sequence). The CDR3 spells CSASGLAGYDEQFF. CDR3 nucleotide sequence: TGCAGTGCTAGCGGGCTAGCGGGATACGATGAGCAGTTCTTC.

The genes are TRBV7-9 and TRBJ2-6, with unresolved D. In germline, CDR1 is SEHNR, CDR2 FQNEAQ (reference sequence). The CDR3 length is 16 residues. V lost 3 bases and J lost 1, with 10 bases in between. As DNA, the CDR3 is TGTGCCAGCAGCTTGGCTACAGCTTCTGGGGCCAACGTCCTGACTTTC. Translated, it gives CASSLATASGANVLTF.

The V gene is TRBV7-2, the J gene TRBJ1-5; maybe TRBD1 (5 bases). With 5 bases removed from V and 3 bases from J, the gap between germline ends came to 11 bases. Germline assignment: CDR1 SGHTA and CDR2 FQGNSA. The CDR3 loop spans 14 amino acids. CDR3 in amino acids: CASSLGPVNQPQHF. DNA for the CDR3: TGTGCCAGCAGCCTGGGACCGGTCAATCAGCCCCAGCATTTT.

This clonotype occurred once. The chain recombines TRBV2 with TRBJ2-3, with D unclear. V lost 2 bases and J lost 2, with 14 bases in between. In germline, CDR1 is SNHLY, CDR2 FYNNEI. This CDR3 is built from 16 residues. CDR3 DNA: TGTGCCAGCAGTGAATTTGGTGGACGGCTCACAGATACGCAGTATTTT. It codes for CASSEFGGRLTDTQYF.

The V call is TRBV19, the J call TRBJ2-2, with D possibly being TRBD2 (7 bases). This CDR3 has 14 residues. The V end lost 5 bases, the J end lost 6 bases, and 13 bases lay between the germline ends. Germline CDR1 LNHDA, CDR2 SQIVND (reference sequence). CDR3 loop: CASSRGARSGELFF. The CDR3 nucleotides are TGTGCCAGTAGTCGGGGGGCGCGATCCGGGGAGCTGTTTTTT.

The chain joins TRBV20-1 to TRBJ1-4, with 8 bases identical to TRBD1. Trimming cost V 6 bases and J 5 bases; bases outside gene matches: 5. Germline loops: CDR1 DFQATT, CDR2 SNEGSKA (reference sequence). There are 13 residues in the CDR3. This CDR3 is CSAVGQGNEKLFF. DNA for the CDR3: TGCAGTGCGGTTGGACAGGGCAATGAAAAACTGTTTTTT.

The chain couples TRBV30 to TRBJ1-5, with 7 bases aligning to TRBD1. The CDR3 is made up of 15 amino acids. CDR1 GTSNPN and CDR2 SVGIG come from the germline V gene (reference sequence). V was pared by 4 bases and J by 6 bases, with 12 bases of the junction left unmatched. The chain's CDR3 is CAWTSTGKGAQPQHF. CDR3 nucleotide sequence: TGTGCCTGGACCAGTACAGGGAAGGGGGCTCAGCCCCAGCATTTT.

This clonotype was detected only a few times. The rearrangement joins TRBV5-1 to TRBJ2-3; D not certain. Deletions cut 5 bases from V and 6 bases from J, with 13 bases between. From germline, CDR1 is SGHRS and CDR2 YFSETQ. The CDR3 has 13 residues. In DNA form, the CDR3 reads TGCGCCAGCAGTGGGCAGTTCTCGGATACGCAGTATTTT. Its protein product is CASSGQFSDTQYF.

The gene calls are TRBV10-3 and TRBJ2-1; 10 bases are shared with TRBD2. Germline lookup yields CDR1 ENHRY and CDR2 SYGVKD. This CDR3 contains 13 residues. J was trimmed by 9 bases and V by 5 bases; bases with no gene match: 4. This chain's CDR3 is CAISTSGNPEQFF. CDR3 nucleotides: TGTGCCATCAGTACTAGCGGGAATCCTGAGCAGTTCTTC.

The rearrangement joins TRBV7-2 to TRBJ2-7; D not certain. This CDR3 contains 13 residues. V was pared by 2 bases and J by 8 bases, with 13 bases between. Germline lookup yields CDR1 SGHTA and CDR2 FQGNSA. Here the CDR3 reads CASSLLNNSKQYF. CDR3 sequence (DNA): TGTGCCAGCAGCTTACTAAACAACAGTAAGCAGTACTTC.

This chain connects TRBV4-1 to TRBJ2-7; 10 bases map to TRBD2. The germline CDR1 and CDR2 sequences are MGHRA and YSYEKL. The CDR3 has 15 residues. Germline trimming cut 2 bases from V and 2 bases from J; bases unmatched to any gene: 3. The CDR3 sequence: CASSQLLAGTYEQYF. DNA of the CDR3: TGCGCCAGCAGCCAACTACTAGCGGGAACCTACGAGCAGTACTTC.

This clonotype has just one count. The chain has TRBV30 and TRBJ1-2; a possible D gene is TRBD1 (6 bases). This CDR3 contains 15 residues. Germline V gene data show CDR1 as GTSNPN and CDR2 as SVGIG (reference sequence). V was pared by 0 bases and J by 4 bases, with 15 bases between. This chain's CDR3 is CAWSVRAGASYGYTF. The CDR3 DNA follows: TGTGCCTGGAGTGTCCGGGCAGGGGCTTCCTATGGCTACACCTTC.

J is TRBJ1-1 and V is TRBV29-1; D gene unclear. Germline CDR1 is SQVTM and CDR2 is ANQGSEA. This CDR3 spans 13 amino acids. V dropped 1 base and J dropped 3 bases, with 9 bases sitting between them. The CDR3 loop reads CSVEVQPDTEAFF. DNA for the CDR3: TGCAGCGTTGAAGTCCAGCCAGACACTGAAGCTTTCTTT.

The V gene is TRBV4-3, the J gene TRBJ2-6; D may correspond to TRBD1 or TRBD2 (5 bases each). Trimming cost V 0 bases and J 3 bases, with 21 bases left between them. CDR1 is LGHNA and CDR2 is YSLEER in the germline V gene. The CDR3 totals 20 residues. The CDR3 region is CASSQDSSLRRGGGANVLTF. Written as DNA, the CDR3 is TGCGCCAGCAGCCAAGATTCGAGCCTGCGACGGGGCGGTGGGGCCAACGTCCTGACTTTC.

The chain uses TRBV5-4 and TRBJ2-7, with 14 bases identical to TRBD2. Germline V gene data show CDR1 as SGHNT and CDR2 as YYREEE (reference sequence). V gave up 4 bases and J gave up 5 bases; unmatched junction bases: 5. The CDR3 is made up of 15 amino acids. In nucleotides, the CDR3 is TGTGCCAGCAGCCATGGGACTAGCGGGAGTCACGAGCAGTACTTC. It yields the protein CASSHGTSGSHEQYF.